What follows describes a single T cell receptor beta chain. What it recognizes is unknown. Germline CDR1 MNHEY, CDR2 SMNVEV (reference sequence). The V and J ends lost 6 bases and 0 bases, in that order; junction bases with no gene match: 7. This CDR3 comprises 17 residues. Single viable CD3+CD4+CD8-CD45RO+ cells were sorted as the memory CD4+ T cells. The source of the sample is a study of memory CD4+ T cells and cytomegalovirus serostatus. Study details: Donors were healthy Belgian adults, several CMV seropositive and about two dozen seronegative.

Original processing methods: Out-of-frame sequences were removed, leaving 2,000,000 or so distinct TCRbeta sequences. Clones were sequenced by immunoSEQ multiplex PCR, and TCRdb holds only the in-frame ones, with some missing. D and trimming come from the DNA, and the V and J calls and clone size come from that table. The profile covers some 65,000 clones, with about three quarters appearing a single time and 0.53% taken by the ten largest. General study findings and limits: Suggested: most of the CMV-linked TCR signature lies in CD4+ memory cells. Of under 200 reported CMV TCRbeta sequences, some 70 were found in memory CD4+ repertoires.

This chain links TRBV27 with TRBJ2-6, with TRBD1 identical over 8 bases. The source material was memory CD4+ T cells from blood. The TCR comes from an adult in good health and CMV-seronegative. Some clones in this sample may be carry-over from other donors' samples. This CDR3 is CASRAGQASSGANVLTF. The CDR3 DNA reads as TGTGCCAGCAGGGCGGGACAGGCGAGCTCTGGGGCCAACGTCCTGACTTTC.